Included here is one T cell receptor beta chain sequence, with context. The antigen remains unidentified. The junction departs from germline at one end; a sequencing error may be responsible. The germline gives CDR1 SEHNR, CDR2 FQNEAQ (reference sequence). The CDR3 extends over 14 amino acids. RNA transcripts provided the source from which TCR beta CDR3 regions were amplified. Carried out on the TCR CDR3, a first-round RT-PCR used the HTBI primer set. MiXCR was run by TCRdb on the multiplex PCR reads, yielding one entry per CDR3 protein. The top ten hold more than 10% of the sample, which has under 300,000 distinct CDR3 sequences, 14% to 15% seen once. Diagnoses used clinical symptoms, serum thyroxine and TRAb, thyroid ultrasound and orbital computed tomography. This sample was included in a study of T cells in Graves' hyperthyroidism and ophthalmopathy. Study-wide findings and caveats: Clonotypes that were expanded in thyroid above 0.001 mostly appeared in blood too.

The TCR comes from a woman aged 40 to 55 with Graves' hyperthyroidism that later progressed to Graves' ophthalmopathy. Material for sequencing was blood. This chain links TRBV7-9 with TRBJ1-1; D remains unclear. CDR3: CASSFNTMNTEAFF. CDR3 coding DNA: TGTGCCAGTAGCTTTAATACCATGAACACTGAAGCTTTCTTT. The variable domain in full, with the rest retrieved from reference TRBV7-9 and TRBJ1-1, is DTGVSQNPRHKITKRGQNVTFRCDPISEHNRLYWYRQTLGQGPEFLTYFQNEAQLEKSRLLSDRFSAERPKGSFSTLEIQRTEQGDSAMYLCASSFNTMNTEAFFGQGTRLTVV.